These 10 T cell receptor beta chains originate from one sample sequenced in a study of T cell responses to AZD1222 COVID-19 vaccine. Using immunoSEQ multiplex PCR, the repertoire was profiled, and TCRdb retains in-frame clones only, with some absent. Among approximately 100,000 clones, 70% to 90% were seen once, and the ten largest hold 2.5%. This specimen consisted of peripheral blood, obtained 28 days after the second AZD1222 dose. These receptors were taken from an adult who received the AZD1222 COVID-19 vaccine.

This sequence joins TRBV4-3 and TRBJ2-1; a possible D gene is TRBD2 (5 bases). Looked up from germline, CDR1 is LGHNA and CDR2 is YSLEER. The CDR3 has 16 amino acids. The V gene lost 4 bases and the J gene lost 2 bases, with 15 bases spanning the gap. CDR3 residues: CASSRNLADPYNEQFF. The CDR3 bases are TGCGCCAGCAGCCGCAACCTAGCAGACCCCTACAATGAGCAGTTCTTC.

The rearrangement uses TRBV15 and TRBJ2-2; D is unresolved. This CDR3 region has 15 residues. V was cut by 0 bases and J by 1 base, with 6 bases left in between. Germline CDR1 and CDR2: LNHNV and YYDKDF (reference sequence). The CDR3 bases are TGTGCCACCAGCAGAGATCAGGAGAACACCGGGGAGCTGTTTTTT. This encodes CATSRDQENTGELFF.

The V gene is TRBV18, the J gene TRBJ1-6, with a possible D match to TRBD1 (6 bases). The CDR3 consists of 13 residues. V lost 6 bases to trimming and J lost 8 bases, with 11 bases between them. Germline V gene lookup returns CDR1 KGHSH and CDR2 LQKENI. The CDR3 DNA reads as TGTGCCAGCTCCGGGACATATGATTCACCCCTCCACTTT. Its protein is CASSGTYDSPLHF.

The V call is TRBV15, the J call TRBJ1-4; 9 nucleotides align to TRBD1. Germline V gene data show CDR1 as LNHNV and CDR2 as YYDKDF (reference sequence). Trimming cost V 8 bases and J 17 bases; bases outside gene matches: 15. The CDR3 consists of 13 residues. The CDR3 bases are TGTGCCACCGCGAGGGGGTTGGGGACAGGGTGTTTTTTT. Residues: CATARGLGTGCFF.

The chain links TRBV7-9 to TRBJ1-3, with a possible D match to TRBD1 (5 bases). Trimming removed 1 base at V and 4 bases at J, with 11 bases between. The V gene's germline CDR1 is SEHNR and CDR2 FQNEAQ (reference sequence). This CDR3 has 15 residues. The CDR3 region is CASSLGDWRGNTIYF. The CDR3 nucleotides read TGTGCCAGCAGCTTAGGGGACTGGCGAGGAAACACCATATATTTT.

The chain employs TRBV24-1 and TRBJ2-1; TRBD2 matches at 8 bases. Germline V CDR1 and CDR2: KGHDR, SFDVKD. This CDR3 is 16 amino acids long. V shed 1 base, J shed 4 bases, and the junction held 5 bases outside the gene matches. CDR3 sequence (DNA): TGTGCCACCAGTGATTTTGGCGGGAGGAAGTACAATGAGCAGTTCTTC. This gives the protein CATSDFGGRKYNEQFF.

With respect to this clone: At one end, the junction sequence differs from germline, possibly due to a read error. For the CDR3, the DNA is TGCGCCAGCAGTCAAGTTATAAGAGCCAATCAGCCCCAGCATTTT. Protein: CASSQVIRANQPQHF. J is TRBJ1-5 and V is TRBV4-1, with D uncertain. Germline V gives CDR1 MGHRA, CDR2 YSYEKL. This CDR3 is 15 amino acids long.

The rearrangement joins TRBV12-3 or TRBV12-4 to TRBJ1-5; no reliable D call. The CDR3 loop spans 11 amino acids. The CDR3 sequence: CASGSGQPQHF. DNA for the CDR3: TGTGCGAGTGGATCGGGTCAGCCCCAGCATTTT.

The chain couples TRBV28 to TRBJ2-7; 7 bases are shared with TRBD1. Germline values: CDR1 MDHEN, CDR2 SYDVKM. This CDR3 has 15 residues. V lost 6 bases and J lost 0; bases outside the gene matches: 8. The CDR3 is CASRRRDRDSYEQYF. The CDR3 DNA reads as TGTGCCAGCAGACGGCGCGACAGGGACTCCTACGAGCAGTACTTC.

The J gene is TRBJ2-7, the V gene TRBV11-2, with D unresolved. CDR3 length equals 12 residues. Germline CDR1 is SGHAT and CDR2 is FQNNGV. Trimming pared 2 bases from V and 5 bases from J, leaving 7 bases between. CDR3 amino acids: CASSLIGNEQYF. The CDR3 nucleotides are TGTGCCAGCAGCTTAATTGGCAACGAGCAGTACTTC.